This is a list of T cell receptor beta chains from one sample in a study of T cell repertoires in cytomegalovirus infection. No antigen is known for these receptors. TCRdb itself ran the reads through MiXCR, one entry per CDR3 protein. The sample consists of 600,000 to 700,000 distinct CDR3 sequences, roughly 33% of them appearing once. This specimen consisted of cultured PBMCs, obtained from culture after CMV antigen stimulation. The source of these receptors is a human donor in good health (CMV status not recorded). Some clones in this sample may be carry-over from other donors' samples. Both conserved end residues are part of each CDR3. A D gene is named only where the DNA matches it firmly. Rows give clone size only sometimes, using once, few, many, or a class for an expanded clone.

J gene	V gene	clone size	D gene	CDR3 DNA	CDR3 protein
TRBJ2-3	TRBV6-8	NA	NA	TGTGCCAGCAGGTCGCGCACAGATACGCAGTATTTT	CASRSRTDTQYF
TRBJ2-5	TRBV7-8	NA	TRBD2	TGTGCCAGCAGCTTAGTTTGGACTAGCGGGGGGGGGACCCAGTACTTC	CASSLVWTSGGGTQYF
TRBJ2-1	TRBV20-1	NA	NA	TGCAGTGCTAGCGGGAGCATCTACAATGAGCAGTTCTTC	CSASGSIYNEQFF
TRBJ1-1	TRBV5-1	NA	NA	TGCGCCAGCAGCTTGGCGGCAGGGGCGATGAGGACTGAAGCTTTCTTT	CASSLAAGAMRTEAFF
TRBJ2-2	TRBV7-6	few	TRBD2	TGTGCCAGCAGCCTTGTGGGGGGGTGGACCGGGGAGCTGTTTTTT	CASSLVGGWTGELFF
TRBJ1-6	TRBV9	NA	NA	TGTGCCAGCAGCCCCCCGGCAGGCCCGAATTCACCCCTCCACTTT	CASSPPAGPNSPLHF
TRBJ2-1	TRBV7-6	few	NA	TGTGCCAGCAGCTTAGTGGGGCCCAGGGAGCAGTTCTTC	CASSLVGPREQFF
TRBJ1-1	TRBV20-1	NA	NA	TGCAGTGCTACGAGGGGCAGGCTGGGGACTGAAGCTTTCTTT	CSATRGRLGTEAFF
TRBJ1-2	TRBV5-1	NA	NA	TGCGCCAGCAGCGGCGGTACAGGGCTCTATGGCTACACCTTC	CASSGGTGLYGYTF
TRBJ1-1	TRBV2	few	TRBD1	TGTGCCAGCAGTCCCGGGACAGGGGGCGGGAACACTGAAGCTTTCTTT	CASSPGTGGGNTEAFF
TRBJ1-5	TRBV20-1	NA	NA	TGCAGTGCTAGCATGAGGGGCGATCAGCCCCAGCATTTT	CSASMRGDQPQHF
TRBJ1-5	TRBV2	few	NA	TGTGCCAGCAGTGACAGTCCCCGAGGCCAGCCCCAGCATTTT	CASSDSPRGQPQHF
TRBJ1-3	TRBV12-3/TRBV12-4	few	TRBD1	TGTGCCAGCAGTTCGCCGGGACAGGACTCTGGAAACACCATATATTTT	CASSSPGQDSGNTIYF
TRBJ1-2	TRBV7-9	NA	NA	TGTGCCAGCAGCCCACAGCAATACTATGGCTACACCTTC	CASSPQQYYGYTF
TRBJ2-7	TRBV15	NA	NA	TGTGCCACCAGCAGAGATCCCGGGACGGAGCAGTACTTC	CATSRDPGTEQYF
TRBJ2-7	TRBV6-1	NA	TRBD2	TGTGCCAGCCCCTCACCCGGGACTAGCGGATCCGAGCAGTACTTC	CASPSPGTSGSEQYF
TRBJ1-2	TRBV27	few	TRBD1	TGTGCCAGCCGACCAAATATGGACAGGACCGCTTCTAACTATGGCTACACCTTC	CASRPNMDRTASNYGYTF
TRBJ1-1	TRBV14	NA	NA	TGTGCCAGCAGCTGGTCCCCGGGCCAGGAAGCTTTCTTT	CASSWSPGQEAFF
TRBJ1-4	TRBV7-6	few	NA	TGTGCCAGCAGCTTAGCGCTATGGGGGCCCGGTAATGAAAAACTGTTTTTT	CASSLALWGPGNEKLFF
TRBJ1-5	TRBV28	NA	TRBD1	TGTGCCACCAGGGGGGGGGAAACAGGGAATCAGCCCCAGCATTTT	CATRGGETGNQPQHF
TRBJ2-7	TRBV7-9	few	NA	TGTGCCAGCAGCCCAGGGTTCCACGAGCAGTACTTC	CASSPGFHEQYF
TRBJ2-3	TRBV12-3/TRBV12-4	few	NA	TGTGCCAGCAGCCCCTTGGATTCCGAGGCGGCAGATACGCAGTATTTT	CASSPLDSEAADTQYF
TRBJ1-2	TRBV4-3	NA	NA	TGCGCCAGCAGCCAAGATTTCAGGGTTGATGGCTACACCTTC	CASSQDFRVDGYTF
TRBJ1-6	TRBV19	few	TRBD1	TGTGCCAGTACACAGGGGACCGATTCACCCCTCCACTTT	CASTQGTDSPLHF
TRBJ2-5	TRBV7-2	few	NA	TGTGCCAGCAGCCAAGGACAGATGGAGACCCAGTACTTC	CASSQGQMETQYF
TRBJ1-1	TRBV12-3/TRBV12-4	NA	NA	TGTGCCAGCAGTTTGGCCGAAAGAGCTTTCTTT	CASSLAERAFF
TRBJ1-1	TRBV27	NA	NA	TGTGCCAGCAGTTTTGGGATCGGCGTGAACACTGAAGCTTTCTTT	CASSFGIGVNTEAFF
TRBJ1-4	TRBV29-1	NA	TRBD1	TGCAGCGCAAAGGGGGCTGAAAAACTGTTTTTT	CSAKGAEKLFF
TRBJ1-2	TRBV7-2	NA	NA	TGTGCCAGCAGCTCCCCATATAACTATGGCTACACCTTC	CASSSPYNYGYTF
TRBJ1-5	TRBV6-1	NA	TRBD1	TGTGCCAGCAGTCGACAGGGAAACAATCAGCCCCAGCATTTT	CASSRQGNNQPQHF
TRBJ1-2	TRBV4-1	NA	NA	TGCGCCAGCAGCCATGCGCCGGTGGACTATGGCTACACCTTC	CASSHAPVDYGYTF
TRBJ1-5	TRBV14	once	NA	TGTGCCAGCAGCCAAGGGACTCGGCCCCAGCATTTT	CASSQGTRPQHF